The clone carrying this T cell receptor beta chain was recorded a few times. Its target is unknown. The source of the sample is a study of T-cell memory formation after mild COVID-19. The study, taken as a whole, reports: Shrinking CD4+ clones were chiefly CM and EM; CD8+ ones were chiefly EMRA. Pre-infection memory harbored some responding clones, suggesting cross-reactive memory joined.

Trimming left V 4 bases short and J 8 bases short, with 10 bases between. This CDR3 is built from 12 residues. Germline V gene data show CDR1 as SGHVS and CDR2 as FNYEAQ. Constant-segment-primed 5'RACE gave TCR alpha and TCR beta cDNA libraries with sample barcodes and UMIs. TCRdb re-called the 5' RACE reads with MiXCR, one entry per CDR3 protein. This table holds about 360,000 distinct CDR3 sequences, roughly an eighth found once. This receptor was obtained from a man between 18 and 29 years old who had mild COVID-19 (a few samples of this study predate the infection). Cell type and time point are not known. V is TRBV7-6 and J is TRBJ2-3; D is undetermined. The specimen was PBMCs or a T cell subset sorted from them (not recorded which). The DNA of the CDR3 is TGTGCCAGCAGCTCTAGTCGGAGTACGCAGTATTTT. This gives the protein CASSSSRSTQYF.